Below are 20 T cell receptor beta chains sequenced from a single sample in a study of CD8 T cells in ankylosing spondylitis. TCRdb fed the 5' RACE reads into MiXCR, producing one record per CDR3 protein. Of 240,000 or so distinct CDR3 sequences listed, approximately 12% are singletons. Sequencing used blood, either unsorted or a sorted T cell fraction (not recorded which). The receptors derive from a male donor with ankylosing spondylitis or in good health (not recorded which).

The chain uses TRBV7-9 and TRBJ2-7; 10 bases fit TRBD1. The germline gives CDR1 SEHNR, CDR2 FQNEAQ (reference sequence). The CDR3 contains 14 residues. The J segment lost 2 bases and the V segment lost 6 bases, leaving 4 bases of the junction unmatched. The CDR3 spells CASRPGTGAYEQYF. CDR3 sequence (DNA): TGTGCCAGCAGACCAGGGACAGGGGCCTACGAGCAGTACTTC.

The chain combines TRBV7-8 with TRBJ1-6; possibly TRBD1 for D (5 bases). The ends were cut back, 5 bases at V and 2 bases at J, with 13 bases in the middle. CDR1 SGHVS and CDR2 FQNEAQ come from the germline V gene. The CDR3 consists of 16 residues. The chain's CDR3 is CASSPGPGTYNSPLHF. CDR3 sequence (DNA): TGTGCCAGCAGCCCGGGACCCGGGACCTATAATTCACCCCTCCACTTT.

This clonotype was observed many times. The CDR3 nucleotides are TGTGCCAGCAGCCAAATTTGGGACTCATCCTACGAGCAGTACTTC. Protein product: CASSQIWDSSYEQYF. This rearrangement joins TRBV4-2 to TRBJ2-7; D is perhaps TRBD2 (6 bases). V was cut by 2 bases and J by 1 base, with 12 bases left in between. The CDR3 has 15 residues. Germline V gene lookup returns CDR1 LGHNA and CDR2 YNFKEQ.

This clonotype was seen repeatedly, ten times or more. The V and J genes are TRBV7-8 and TRBJ2-7; maybe TRBD2 (5 bases). Trimming stripped 1 base from V and 3 bases from J, with 16 bases between. The V gene's germline CDR1 is SGHVS and CDR2 FQNEAQ. The CDR3 has 16 amino acids. CDR3 amino acids: CASSLDDSETYYEQYF. In DNA, the CDR3 is TGTGCCAGCAGCTTAGATGATAGCGAGACGTACTACGAGCAGTACTTC.

The chain's CDR3 is CSAKGGSYNEQFF. CDR3 in DNA: TGCAGTGCAAAGGGGGGTTCCTACAATGAGCAGTTCTTC. This chain uses TRBV20-1 with TRBJ2-1, with D perhaps matching TRBD1 or TRBD2 (6 bases each). Trimming stripped 6 bases from V and 1 base from J, with 10 bases between. CDR1 and CDR2 from the germline V gene are DFQATT and SNEGSKA (reference sequence). The CDR3 contains 13 residues.

The sample holds many counts of this clonotype. The J gene is TRBJ1-5, the V gene TRBV12-3 or TRBV12-4; D gene uncertain. V lost 3 bases to trimming and J lost 6 bases, with 9 bases between them. CDR3 length: 13 amino acids. The CDR3, as DNA: TGTGCCAGCAGTTTGGGGTCCGCTCAGCCCCAGCATTTT. Amino acids: CASSLGSAQPQHF.

V is TRBV7-9 and J is TRBJ1-4; D may be TRBD1 (6 bases). Trimming took 5 bases from V and 8 from J, leaving 15 bases between them. There are 14 residues in the CDR3. Germline V gene data show CDR1 as SEHNR and CDR2 as FQNEAQ (reference sequence). The DNA of the CDR3 is TGTGCCAGCAGCGCCGAACAGGGCCCCGAAAAACTGTTTTTT. Its protein product is CASSAEQGPEKLFF.

This clonotype was recorded at least ten times. The chain employs TRBV20-1 and TRBJ2-1, with D possibly matching TRBD2 (6 bases). Germline CDR1 and CDR2: DFQATT and SNEGSKA (reference sequence). V was shortened by 4 bases and J by 6 bases, with 10 bases between the two germline ends. The CDR3 extends over 12 amino acids. In DNA form, the CDR3 reads TGCAGTGCTACAACTAGCATCAATGAGCAGTTCTTC. It codes for CSATTSINEQFF.

This clonotype was seen many times. The chain joins TRBV13 to TRBJ1-1; no definite D call. Trimming pared 1 base from V and 10 bases from J, leaving 13 bases between. This CDR3 spans 13 amino acids. Looked up from germline, CDR1 is PRHDT and CDR2 is FYEKMQ (reference sequence). For the CDR3, the DNA is TGTGCCAGCAGCTTAGTATGGGGTTACGGAGCTTTCTTT. Translating gives CASSLVWGYGAFF.

The chain has TRBV2 and TRBJ1-5, with 7 bases that match TRBD1. The CDR3 covers 18 residues. Germline values: CDR1 SNHLY, CDR2 FYNNEI. Trimming at V came to 6 bases and at J to 4 bases, leaving 18 bases not matched to a gene. DNA for the CDR3: TGTGCCAGCAGCTGGGGGGCCGGGACAGTAACAAAAAATCAGCCCCAGCATTTT. This translates into CASSWGAGTVTKNQPQHF.

This clonotype was detected many times. The V call is TRBV5-1, the J call TRBJ1-2; D is unresolved. The CDR3 is 12 amino acids. The V and J ends lost 4 bases and 8 bases respectively, with 12 bases between them. CDR1 and CDR2 (germline): SGHRS, YFSETQ. CDR3 nucleotides: TGCGCCAGCAGCCGAGGTCTAAGAGGCTACACCTTC. Residues: CASSRGLRGYTF.

This clonotype was detected many times. This chain connects TRBV5-1 to TRBJ2-7; TRBD2 is a possible D gene (5 bases). V shed 0 bases and J shed 3 bases, with 13 bases lying between them. There are 15 residues in the CDR3. Germline CDR1 and CDR2: SGHRS and YFSETQ. CDR3 sequence reads: CASSLGGLDGYEQYF. In DNA, the CDR3 is TGCGCCAGCAGCTTGGGAGGGCTGGATGGCTACGAGCAGTACTTC.

This clonotype came up many times. The V and J genes are TRBV15 and TRBJ2-1; the D call may be TRBD1 or TRBD2 (5 bases each). Trimming pared 1 base from V and 1 base from J, leaving 14 bases between. CDR3 size: 17 residues. Germline CDR1 LNHNV, CDR2 YYDKDF (reference sequence). The CDR3: CATSRVVRDPSYNEQFF. CDR3 DNA: TGTGCCACCAGCAGAGTGGTAAGGGACCCATCCTACAATGAGCAGTTCTTC.

This clonotype was recorded many times. This rearrangement joins TRBV5-6 to TRBJ2-1; 8 nucleotides match TRBD2. Looked up from germline, CDR1 is SGHDT and CDR2 is YYEEEE. J was trimmed by 7 bases and V by 4 bases; bases with no gene match: 13. CDR3 length: 16 residues. The DNA of the CDR3 is TGTGCCAGCAGCCCTGATCTAGCGGGTGGCGGAAATGAGCAGTTCTTC. Translated, it gives CASSPDLAGGGNEQFF.

J is TRBJ2-7 and V is TRBV20-1, with a tentative D call TRBD1 (5 bases). This CDR3 is 11 amino acids long. Germline loops: CDR1 DFQATT, CDR2 SNEGSKA (reference sequence). Trimming shortened V by 3 bases and J by 6 bases, and 9 bases separated the two germline ends. CDR3 sequence reads: CSASSGFEQYF. The CDR3, as DNA: TGCAGTGCTAGTTCAGGGTTCGAGCAGTACTTC.

This clonotype occurred many times. Written as DNA, the CDR3 is TGTGCCAGCAGCGTTCTAGGTCTAGCGGATTCCGGGGAGCTGTTTTTT. It yields the protein CASSVLGLADSGELFF. V gene TRBV9 combines with J gene TRBJ2-2; the match to TRBD2 covers 7 bases. The CDR3 spans 16 residues. V lost 2 bases, J lost 6 bases, and 10 bases stayed unmatched. CDR1 and CDR2 from the germline V gene are SGDLS and YYNGEE.

In its sample, this clonotype was seen a few times. The chain joins TRBV27 to TRBJ2-7, with TRBD2 as a possible D gene (5 bases). The germline V and J ends were trimmed by 0 bases and 6 bases, with 15 bases remaining between them. The CDR3 has 15 amino acids. Germline values: CDR1 MNHEY, CDR2 SMNVEV (reference sequence). The CDR3 nucleotides are TGTGCCAGCAGTTTATCGCCGGACTCGTTGCGCGAGCAGTACTTC. Its translation: CASSLSPDSLREQYF.

A few counts support this clonotype. The V and J genes are TRBV3-1 and TRBJ2-3; D unclear. The length of the CDR3 is 16 residues. Germline V gene data show CDR1 as LGHDT and CDR2 as YNNKEL (reference sequence). V lost 0 bases, J lost 4 bases, and 14 bases lay in between. The CDR3 DNA follows: TGTGCCAGCAGCCAAGAGAGGCAGGTTGGTCCAGATACGCAGTATTTT. Its translation is CASSQERQVGPDTQYF.

The sample holds many counts of this clonotype. The chain has TRBV12-3 or TRBV12-4 and TRBJ2-5; no firm D call. The V end lost 3 bases, the J end lost 5 bases, and 7 bases lay between the germline ends. The CDR3 runs 12 residues. CDR3 in amino acids: CASSLGWETQYF. CDR3 DNA: TGTGCCAGCAGTTTGGGGTGGGAGACCCAGTACTTC.

This clonotype was picked up many times. V is TRBV12-3 or TRBV12-4 and J is TRBJ2-2; TRBD2 might be the D (7 bases). The CDR3 has 17 amino acids. V dropped 6 bases and J dropped 4 bases, with 21 bases sitting between them. CDR3 region: CASSPRGGTSLTGELFF. The CDR3 DNA follows: TGTGCCAGCAGCCCTAGGGGGGGGACAAGCCTCACCGGGGAGCTGTTTTTT.